This TCR beta chain is drawn from a study of CD8 T cells in Susac syndrome. RNA, at roughly 0.45 to 1 ug, was reverse transcribed with random hexamers. TCR beta CDR3 was amplified by immunoSEQ covering 54 Vbeta and 13 Jbeta. MiXCR was run by TCRdb on the immunoSEQ multiplex PCR reads, yielding one entry per CDR3 protein. The sample carries about 150,000 distinct CDR3 sequences, roughly 94% recorded once. With 6 bases clipped from V and 10 bases from J, the junction kept 8 bases outside the gene matches. The CDR3 is 14 amino acids. Germline V gene lookup returns CDR1 MNHEY and CDR2 SMNVEV (reference sequence). Sequencing of TCR beta was performed on blood CD8+ and CD4+ T cells.

The TCR sequence derives from a human donor with multiple sclerosis. V and J are TRBV27 and TRBJ2-1; 11 nucleotides match TRBD2. The sequencing input was CD8+ T cells from PBMCs. The CDR3 coding sequence is TGTGCCAGCAGGGTAGCGGGGGGGCCGTTGGAGCAGTTCTTC. It encodes CASRVAGGPLEQFF.